These T cell receptor beta chains were read from a single sample in a study of radiotherapy plus CTLA-4 blockade in lung cancer. TCRdb keeps only in-frame clones here, not all; method: immunoSEQ multiplex PCR. The table includes over 40,000 clones, 82% detected once. Here the sequenced sample was peripheral blood, taken from a patient treated with radiotherapy plus ipilimumab. These receptors all come from a human donor with non-small cell lung cancer who had stable disease on radiotherapy plus ipilimumab. The CDR3 runs from the conserved cysteine through the conserved F or W. Fields, in order: J gene, D gene, V gene, clone size, CDR3 DNA, CDR3 protein. D genes are given only for firm matches. The size field is filled for only some rows; it gives once, few, many or a size class.

J: TRBJ2-1; D: TRBD2; V: TRBV6-1; size: NA; DNA: TGTGCCAGCAGTGGGACTAGCGGGAGGGTCTACAATGAGCAGTTCTTC; CDR3: CASSGTSGRVYNEQFF
J: TRBJ2-7; D: TRBD2; V: TRBV5-6; size: NA; DNA: TGTGCCAGCAGCTTCGTTCCTAGCGGGAGTCTTGCCGAGCAGTACTTC; CDR3: CASSFVPSGSLAEQYF
J: TRBJ1-4; D: NA; V: TRBV19; size: NA; DNA: TGTGCCAGTAGTCAGCCAGGGGAAGGAAAACTGTTTTTT; CDR3: CASSQPGEGKLFF
J: TRBJ2-2; D: NA; V: TRBV4-3; size: NA; DNA: TGCGCCAGCAGCCAGACTGGGGGGGAGCTGTTTTTT; CDR3: CASSQTGGELFF
J: TRBJ2-5; D: NA; V: TRBV7-2; size: NA; DNA: TGTGCCAGCAGCTTGCTGGAGGGGACCCAGTACTTC; CDR3: CASSLLEGTQYF
J: TRBJ1-5; D: TRBD1; V: TRBV30; size: NA; DNA: TGTGCCTGGAGTGCGGGACAGAGCAATCAGCCCCAGCATTTT; CDR3: CAWSAGQSNQPQHF
J: TRBJ2-2; D: NA; V: TRBV14; size: NA; DNA: TGTGCCAGCAGCCAAGTGGGCAAGAACACCGGGGAGCTGTTTTTT; CDR3: CASSQVGKNTGELFF
J: TRBJ2-2; D: TRBD2; V: TRBV5-1; size: NA; DNA: TGCGCCAGCAGCCCGGGGGGGAGTCCCGGGGAGCTGTTTTTT; CDR3: CASSPGGSPGELFF
J: TRBJ2-1; D: TRBD2; V: TRBV7-8; size: few; DNA: TGTGCCAGCAGCTTAGGCCTAGCGGGAGTGGATGAGCAGTTCTTC; CDR3: CASSLGLAGVDEQFF
J: TRBJ1-2; D: TRBD1; V: TRBV7-2; size: NA; DNA: TGTGCCAGCAGTCGTGACAGGGTCAGTGGCTACACCTTC; CDR3: CASSRDRVSGYTF
J: TRBJ2-1; D: TRBD2; V: TRBV5-1; size: NA; DNA: TGCGCCAGCAGCTTGGCCACCCTAGCGGGAGGTAATTCCAATGAGCAGTTCTTC; CDR3: CASSLATLAGGNSNEQFF
J: TRBJ1-5; D: NA; V: TRBV19; size: few; DNA: TGTGCCAGTAAAGGGGCCCTTGAGCCCCAGCATTTT; CDR3: CASKGALEPQHF
J: TRBJ2-1; D: TRBD2; V: TRBV5-4; size: once; DNA: TGTGCCAGCAGCTCACGACTAGCGGGAGAGGTATATGAGCAGTTCTTC; CDR3: CASSSRLAGEVYEQFF
J: TRBJ2-2; D: NA; V: TRBV5-1; size: NA; DNA: TGCGCCAGCAGCTTGGATCTCGCGACCGGGGAGCTGTTTTTT; CDR3: CASSLDLATGELFF
J: TRBJ1-5; D: NA; V: TRBV18; size: NA; DNA: TGTGCCAGCTCACCCCGAACATCAGCGAGCAATCAGCCCCAGCATTTT; CDR3: CASSPRTSASNQPQHF
J: TRBJ1-2; D: NA; V: TRBV6-5; size: NA; DNA: TGTGCCAGCAGTAAACAGTCAGGGCGTAACTATGGCTACACCTTC; CDR3: CASSKQSGRNYGYTF
J: TRBJ1-5; D: NA; V: TRBV27; size: NA; DNA: TGTGCCAGCAGTTTAGGCCAGGGTAGCAATCAGCCCCAGCATTTT; CDR3: CASSLGQGSNQPQHF